This section outlines one T cell receptor (beta chain) sequence together with its context. This specimen comes from a study of cytomegalovirus exposure and HLA in healthy donors. Study-level background: As released early, the data held 65 million to 90 million unique TCRs from HLA-typed donors.

PCR employed 60 Vbeta and 13 Jbeta primers. The data were produced by immunoSEQ multiplex PCR, yet TCRdb's version contains in-frame clones alone and is incomplete. The sample contains about 100,000 clones, around four fifths of which appear only once. With V trimmed by 4 bases and J by 3 bases, 7 bases remained unmatched. Per the germline V gene, CDR1 is SGHNT and CDR2 is YYREEE (reference sequence). The CDR3 has 15 residues. The receptor comes from a man aged 50 or older in good health and CMV-seropositive. The chain uses TRBV5-4 and TRBJ2-7; TRBD1 agrees at 10 bases. Sample: PBMCs. CDR3 DNA sequence: TGTGCCAGCAGCCTAAGGACAGGGGGGAACTACGAGCAGTACTTC. Its translation: CASSLRTGGNYEQYF.